This entry lists 21 T cell receptor beta chains sequenced from one sample in a study of blood T cell repertoires in COVID-19. TCRdb keeps only in-frame clones here, not all; method: immunoSEQ multiplex PCR. The sample carries about 40,000 clones, 88% recorded once. Material for sequencing was peripheral blood. These receptors were collected from a human donor in a cohort sampled during active COVID-19.

CDR3 DNA: TGTGCCAGCAGCTTGGTGTTAGACGCTTTAGCGGGGGGGTCCTCCGGGCAGTACTTC. Protein sequence: CASSLVLDALAGGSSGQYF. This rearrangement joins TRBV5-4 to TRBJ2-7; 11 bases are a match to TRBD2. The trim removed 0 bases at V and 9 bases at J, leaving 20 bases unmatched. The CDR3 sequence is 19 residues long. Germline CDR1 reads SGHNT; CDR2 reads YYREEE (reference sequence).

The chain carries TRBV7-2 and TRBJ2-5; maybe TRBD2 (6 bases). The V and J ends lost 1 base and 5 bases respectively, with 11 bases between them. The CDR3 length is 14 residues. Germline V gene data show CDR1 as SGHTA and CDR2 as FQGNSA. In DNA, the CDR3 is TGTGCCAGCAGCTTAGGAACTAGCTCGGAGACCCAGTACTTC. Protein: CASSLGTSSETQYF.

V gene TRBV28 combines with J gene TRBJ2-7; 14 bases are shared with TRBD2. This CDR3 region has 15 residues. Germline trimming cut 10 bases from V and 0 bases from J; bases unmatched to any gene: 5. Looked up from germline, CDR1 is MDHEN and CDR2 is SYDVKM. This CDR3 reads CAIGTSGSNSYEQYF. The DNA for the CDR3 is TGTGCCATCGGGACTAGCGGGAGCAACTCCTACGAGCAGTACTTC.

CDR3 DNA sequence: TGTGCCAGCAGCGAGACCAGGGTTACGAACACCGGGGAGCTGTTTTTT. Its translation is CASSETRVTNTGELFF. The chain uses TRBV7-3 and TRBJ2-2; perhaps TRBD1 as D (5 bases). The V end was cut by 5 bases, the J end by 0 bases, with 13 bases between. Germline V gives CDR1 SGHTA, CDR2 FQGTGA. The CDR3 sequence is 16 residues long.

The chain joins TRBV15 to TRBJ2-7; D remains ambiguous. This CDR3 spans 15 amino acids. The V end lost 0 bases, the J end lost 3 bases, and 12 bases lay between the germline ends. Germline CDR1 is LNHNV and CDR2 is YYDKDF (reference sequence). The CDR3 loop reads CATSREPGRLYEQYF. Written as DNA, the CDR3 is TGTGCCACCAGCAGAGAGCCAGGCCGCCTCTACGAGCAGTACTTC.

J is TRBJ1-5 and V is TRBV19, with 8 bases that match TRBD1. Germline CDR1 and CDR2: LNHDA and SQIVND (reference sequence). V was clipped by 6 bases and J by 6 bases; unmatched bases: 7. The CDR3 is made up of 14 amino acids. DNA of the CDR3: TGTGCCAGTAGGGACAGGGCAGGAAGTCAGCCCCAGCATTTT. This encodes CASRDRAGSQPQHF.

The chain combines TRBV9 with TRBJ1-1; TRBD1 matches at 8 bases. The CDR3 is made up of 15 amino acids. In germline, CDR1 is SGDLS, CDR2 YYNGEE. Losses at the gene ends were 0 bases for V and 4 bases for J; bases not matched to a gene: 5. The CDR3 sequence is CASSVAGTGGTEAFF. The CDR3 nucleotides are TGTGCCAGCAGCGTAGCGGGAACAGGGGGCACTGAAGCTTTCTTT.

In this sample, this clone turned up once. The CDR3 loop reads CASSYTGAKNIQYF. CDR3 DNA sequence: TGTGCCAGCAGTTACACGGGGGCCAAAAACATTCAGTACTTC. The gene calls are TRBV6-5 and TRBJ2-4; the D gene is possibly TRBD2 (5 bases). This CDR3 is built from 14 residues. CDR1 and CDR2 (germline): MNHEY, SVGAGI. V lost 2 bases and J 1 base, leaving 6 bases between the germline ends.

The chain joins TRBV12-3 or TRBV12-4 to TRBJ1-3; D is ambiguous. Deletions cut 2 bases from V and 4 bases from J, with 3 bases between. This CDR3 region has 12 residues. CDR3 bases: TGTGCCAGCAGTTTAACAGGAAACACCATATATTTT. Translating it yields CASSLTGNTIYF.

The chain employs TRBV3-1 (or the pseudogene TRBV3-2) and TRBJ2-1; no clear D. With 0 bases removed from V and 4 bases from J, the gap between germline ends came to 7 bases. CDR1 LGHDT and CDR2 YNNKEL come from the germline V gene (reference sequence). The CDR3 covers 14 residues. CDR3 DNA sequence: TGTGCCAGCAGCCAAGAGAGAGAGTACAATGAGCAGTTCTTC. This codes for CASSQEREYNEQFF.

The chain recombines TRBV14 with TRBJ1-6; 7 nucleotides match TRBD1. V lost 8 bases to trimming and J lost 13 bases; unmatched junction nucleotides: 11. Germline V lookup: CDR1 SGHDN, CDR2 FVKESK. This CDR3 spans 13 amino acids. In nucleotides, the CDR3 is TGTGCCAGCGCCGGAGGGGGCATTTCTCCCCTCCACTTT. Its protein product is CASAGGGISPLHF.

This chain joins TRBV7-9 and TRBJ2-1; 11 bases are shared with TRBD2. Germline CDR1 and CDR2: SEHNR and FQNEAQ (reference sequence). CDR3 length: 16 amino acids. Trimming took 1 base from V and 6 from J; bases not matched to a gene: 5. CDR3: CASSLGFGTSGNEQFF. The DNA of the CDR3 is TGTGCCAGCAGCTTAGGCTTCGGGACTAGCGGCAATGAGCAGTTCTTC.

This chain's CDR3 is CASRDRNPTDTQYF. CDR3 nucleotide sequence: TGTGCCAGTAGGGACAGGAACCCCACAGATACGCAGTATTTT. The chain carries TRBV19 and TRBJ2-3; 7 bases line up with TRBD1. The CDR3 extends over 14 amino acids. V lost 6 bases to trimming and J lost 2 bases; unmatched junction nucleotides: 5. Per germline, CDR1 LNHDA and CDR2 SQIVND (reference sequence).

V is TRBV6-2 or TRBV6-3 and J is TRBJ1-1; possible D gene TRBD1, 5 bases. Trimming cost V 2 bases and J 4 bases, with 8 bases left between them. The CDR3 runs 13 residues. CDR1 MNHEY and CDR2 SVGEGT come from the germline V gene. This chain's CDR3 is CASSYRGGTEAFF. CDR3 nucleotides: TGTGCCAGCAGTTACCGCGGGGGCACTGAAGCTTTCTTT.

V is TRBV5-5 and J is TRBJ2-5, with 9 bases identical to TRBD1. The CDR3 totals 14 residues. V lost 5 bases to trimming and J lost 3 bases; unmatched junction nucleotides: 5. The V gene's germline CDR1 is SGHKS and CDR2 YYEKEE (reference sequence). Here the CDR3 DNA reads TGTGCCAGCAGTCCCGGGACAGGGAAAGAGACCCAGTACTTC. This codes for CASSPGTGKETQYF.

This clone appeared a single time. The chain is built from TRBV27 and TRBJ2-1; 9 nucleotides align to TRBD2. V was clipped by 7 bases and J by 2 bases; unmatched bases: 3. The germline CDR1 and CDR2 sequences are MNHEY and SMNVEV (reference sequence). The CDR3 runs 14 residues. In DNA form, the CDR3 reads TGTGCCAGCAAGGCTAGCGGGACCTACAATGAGCAGTTCTTC. Its translation: CASKASGTYNEQFF.

The rearrangement joins TRBV19 to TRBJ2-3; tentative D call: TRBD2 (5 bases). CDR1 is LNHDA and CDR2 is SQIVND in the germline V gene (reference sequence). The V end was cut by 4 bases, the J end by 6 bases, with 17 bases between. The CDR3 totals 15 residues. CDR3 DNA: TGTGCCAGTAGTACCTACCTAGGAGGCGTGGATACGCAGTATTTT. It is translated as CASSTYLGGVDTQYF.

The chain links TRBV5-1 to TRBJ2-6; 8 bases map to TRBD1. Germline V gene sequence: CDR1 SGHRS, CDR2 YFSETQ. The CDR3 has 19 residues. Trimming at V came to 0 bases and at J to 4 bases, leaving 12 bases not matched to a gene. The CDR3 sequence is CASSLEWDRRSKGANVLTF. The DNA for the CDR3 is TGCGCCAGCAGCTTGGAGTGGGACAGGAGGTCTAAAGGGGCCAACGTCCTGACTTTC. Together with reference TRBV5-1 and TRBJ2-6, the CDR3 gives the full variable domain: KAGVTQTPRYLIKTRGQQVTLSCSPISGHRSVSWYQQTPGQGLQFLFEYFSETQRNKGNFPGRFSGRQFSNSRSEMNVSTLELGDSALYLCASSLEWDRRSKGANVLTFGAGSRLTVL.

The J gene is TRBJ1-1, the V gene TRBV7-9, with D perhaps matching TRBD1 (5 bases). Germline V CDR1 and CDR2: SEHNR, FQNEAQ (reference sequence). The CDR3 is 15 amino acids. V was cut by 8 bases and J by 1 base, with 17 bases left in between. CDR3 DNA sequence: TGTGCCAGCCTCCGGGGGGAAGTTGGGAACACTGAAGCTTTCTTT. Its translation is CASLRGEVGNTEAFF. The full variable domain, with the rest looked up from reference TRBV7-9 and TRBJ1-1, is DTGVSQNPRHKITKRGQNVTFRCDPISEHNRLYWYRQTLGQGPEFLTYFQNEAQLEKSRLLSDRFSAERPKGSFSTLEIQRTEQGDSAMYLCASLRGEVGNTEAFFGQGTRLTVV.

The chain is built from TRBV10-3 and TRBJ1-1; possible D gene TRBD1, 5 bases. The V end was cut by 6 bases, the J end by 7 bases, with 9 bases between. Germline-derived CDR1 and CDR2 are ENHRY and SYGVKD. CDR3 length equals 11 residues. The CDR3 DNA reads as TGTGCCATCAGAAGACAGCGTGAAGCTTTCTTT. It is translated as CAIRRQREAFF.

This clone appeared once. The genes are TRBV9 and TRBJ1-2; the D is unclear. V shed 0 bases and J shed 5 bases, with 8 bases lying between them. The germline gives CDR1 SGDLS, CDR2 YYNGEE. This CDR3 region has 13 residues. The CDR3: CASSVAFSYGYTF. CDR3 coding DNA: TGTGCCAGCAGCGTAGCGTTCAGTTATGGCTACACCTTC. Full variable domain (missing parts from reference TRBV9 and TRBJ1-2): DSGVTQTPKHLITATGQRVTLRCSPRSGDLSVYWYQQSLDQGLQFLIQYYNGEERAKGNILERFSAQQFPDLHSELNLSSLELGDSALYFCASSVAFSYGYTFGSGTRLTVV.